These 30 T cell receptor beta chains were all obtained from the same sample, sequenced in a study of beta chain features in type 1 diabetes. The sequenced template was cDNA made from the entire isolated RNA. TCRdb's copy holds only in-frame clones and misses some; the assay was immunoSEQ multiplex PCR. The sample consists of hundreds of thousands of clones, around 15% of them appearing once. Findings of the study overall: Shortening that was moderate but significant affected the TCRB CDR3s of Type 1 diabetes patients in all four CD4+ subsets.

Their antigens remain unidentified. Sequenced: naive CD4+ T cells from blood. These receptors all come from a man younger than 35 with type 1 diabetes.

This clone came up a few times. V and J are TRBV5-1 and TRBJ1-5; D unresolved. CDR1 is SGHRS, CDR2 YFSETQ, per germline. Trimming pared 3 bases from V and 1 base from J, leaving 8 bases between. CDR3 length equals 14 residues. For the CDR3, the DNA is TGCGCCAGCAGCTCCGGTGGGAGCAATCAGCCCCAGCATTTT. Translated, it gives CASSSGGSNQPQHF.

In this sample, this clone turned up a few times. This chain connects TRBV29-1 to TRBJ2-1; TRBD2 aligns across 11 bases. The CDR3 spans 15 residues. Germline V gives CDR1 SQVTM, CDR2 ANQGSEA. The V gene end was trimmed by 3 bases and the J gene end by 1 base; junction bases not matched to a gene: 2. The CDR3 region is CSVDLAGGSYNEQFF. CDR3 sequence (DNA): TGCAGCGTTGACCTAGCGGGGGGTTCCTACAATGAGCAGTTCTTC.

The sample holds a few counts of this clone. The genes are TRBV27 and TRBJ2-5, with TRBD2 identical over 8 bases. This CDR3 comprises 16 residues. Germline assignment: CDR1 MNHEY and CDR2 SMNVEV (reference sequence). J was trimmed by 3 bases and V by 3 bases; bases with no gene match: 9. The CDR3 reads CASSLSLAGGEETQYF. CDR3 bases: TGTGCCAGCAGTTTGTCGCTCGCGGGGGGTGAAGAGACCCAGTACTTC.

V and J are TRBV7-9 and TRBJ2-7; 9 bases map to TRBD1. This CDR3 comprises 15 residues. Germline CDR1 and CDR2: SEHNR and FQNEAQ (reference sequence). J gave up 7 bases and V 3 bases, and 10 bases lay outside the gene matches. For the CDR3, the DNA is TGTGCCAGCAGCTTGGGACAGGGTACTTCGGAAGAGCAGTACTTC. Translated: CASSLGQGTSEEQYF.

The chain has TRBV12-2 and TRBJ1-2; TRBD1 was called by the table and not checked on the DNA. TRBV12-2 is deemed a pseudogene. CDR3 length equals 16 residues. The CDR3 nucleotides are TGTGCAAGTCGCTTAGACAGGGGATTCCTCTCTCAGGGCTACACCTTC. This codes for CASRLDRGFLSQGYTF.

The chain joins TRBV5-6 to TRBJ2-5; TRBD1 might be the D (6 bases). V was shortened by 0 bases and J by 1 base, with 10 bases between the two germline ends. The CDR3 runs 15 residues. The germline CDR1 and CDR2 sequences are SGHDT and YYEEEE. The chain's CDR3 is CASSLVKGVQETQYF. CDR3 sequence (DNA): TGTGCCAGCAGCTTGGTAAAGGGGGTCCAAGAGACCCAGTACTTC.

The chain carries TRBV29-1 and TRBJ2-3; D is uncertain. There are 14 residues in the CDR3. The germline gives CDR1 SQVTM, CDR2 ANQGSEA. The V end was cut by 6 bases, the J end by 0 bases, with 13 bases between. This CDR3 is CSVIRPESTDTQYF. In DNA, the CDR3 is TGCAGCGTCATACGGCCGGAGAGCACAGATACGCAGTATTTT.

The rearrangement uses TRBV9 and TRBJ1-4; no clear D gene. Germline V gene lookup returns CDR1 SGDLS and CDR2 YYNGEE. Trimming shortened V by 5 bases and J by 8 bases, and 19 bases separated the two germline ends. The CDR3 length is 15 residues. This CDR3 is CASSPSEGSGEKLFF. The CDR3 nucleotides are TGTGCCAGCAGTCCTTCAGAGGGTTCTGGAGAAAAACTGTTTTTT. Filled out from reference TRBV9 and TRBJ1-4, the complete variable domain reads DSGVTQTPKHLITATGQRVTLRCSPRSGDLSVYWYQQSLDQGLQFLIQYYNGEERAKGNILERFSAQQFPDLHSELNLSSLELGDSALYFCASSPSEGSGEKLFFGSGTQLSVL.

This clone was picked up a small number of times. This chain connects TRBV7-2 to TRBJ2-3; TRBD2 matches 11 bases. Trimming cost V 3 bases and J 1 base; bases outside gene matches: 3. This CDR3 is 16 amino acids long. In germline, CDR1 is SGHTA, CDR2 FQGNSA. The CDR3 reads CASSLTTSGGTDTQYF. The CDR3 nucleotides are TGTGCCAGCAGCTTGACGACTAGCGGGGGCACAGATACGCAGTATTTT.

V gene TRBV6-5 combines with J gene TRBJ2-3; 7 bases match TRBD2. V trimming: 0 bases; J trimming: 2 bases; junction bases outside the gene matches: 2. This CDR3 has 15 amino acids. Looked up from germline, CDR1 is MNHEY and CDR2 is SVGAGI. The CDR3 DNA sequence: TGTGCCAGCAGTTACTCGGCGGGGGTCACAGATACGCAGTATTTT. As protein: CASSYSAGVTDTQYF.

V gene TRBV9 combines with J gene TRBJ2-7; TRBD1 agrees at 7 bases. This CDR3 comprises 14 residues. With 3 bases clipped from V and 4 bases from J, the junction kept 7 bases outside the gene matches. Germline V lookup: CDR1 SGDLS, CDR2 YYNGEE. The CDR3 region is CASSAGQSEYEQYF. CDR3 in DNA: TGTGCCAGCAGCGCGGGACAGTCGGAGTACGAGCAGTACTTC.

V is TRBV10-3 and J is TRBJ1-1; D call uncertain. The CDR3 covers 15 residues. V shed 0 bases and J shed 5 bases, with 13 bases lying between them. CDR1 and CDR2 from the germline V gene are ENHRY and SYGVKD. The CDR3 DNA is TGTGCCATCAGTGAGTCGGTTGCGGGTAGGACTGAAGCTTTCTTT. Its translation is CAISESVAGRTEAFF.

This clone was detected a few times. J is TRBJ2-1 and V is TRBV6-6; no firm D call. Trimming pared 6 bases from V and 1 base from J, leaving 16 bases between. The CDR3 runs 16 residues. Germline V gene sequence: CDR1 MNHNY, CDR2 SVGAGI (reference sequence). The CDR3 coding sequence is TGTGCCAGCAGCGACTCACAGTCCCTGTCCTACAATGAGCAGTTCTTC. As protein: CASSDSQSLSYNEQFF.

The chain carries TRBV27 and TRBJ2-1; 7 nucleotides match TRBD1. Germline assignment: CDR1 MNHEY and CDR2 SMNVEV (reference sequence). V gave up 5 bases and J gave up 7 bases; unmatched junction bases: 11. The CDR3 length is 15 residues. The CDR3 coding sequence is TGTGCCAGCAGTCGAAACAAGGGGGCAGGGAATGAGCAGTTCTTC. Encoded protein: CASSRNKGAGNEQFF.

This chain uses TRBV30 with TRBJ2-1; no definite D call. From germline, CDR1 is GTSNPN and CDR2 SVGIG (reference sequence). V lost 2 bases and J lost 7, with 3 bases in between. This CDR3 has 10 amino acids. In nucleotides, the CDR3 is TGTGCCTGGAGTTTTAATGAGCAGTTCTTC. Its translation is CAWSFNEQFF.

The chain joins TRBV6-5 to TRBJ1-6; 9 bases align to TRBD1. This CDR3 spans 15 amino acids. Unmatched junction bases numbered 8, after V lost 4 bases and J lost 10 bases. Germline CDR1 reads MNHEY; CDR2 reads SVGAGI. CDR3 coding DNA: TGTGCCAGCAGTTTTTCCGGGACAGGGAACTCACCCCTCCACTTT. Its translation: CASSFSGTGNSPLHF.

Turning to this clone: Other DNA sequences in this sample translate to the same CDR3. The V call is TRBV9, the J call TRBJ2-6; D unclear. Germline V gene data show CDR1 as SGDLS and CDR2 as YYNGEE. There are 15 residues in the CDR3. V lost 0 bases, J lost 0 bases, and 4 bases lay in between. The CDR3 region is CASSVEGSGANVLTF. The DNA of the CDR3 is TGTGCCAGCAGCGTAGAGGGCTCTGGGGCCAACGTCCTGACTTTC. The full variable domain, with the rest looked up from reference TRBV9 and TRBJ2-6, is DSGVTQTPKHLITATGQRVTLRCSPRSGDLSVYWYQQSLDQGLQFLIQYYNGEERAKGNILERFSAQQFPDLHSELNLSSLELGDSALYFCASSVEGSGANVLTFGAGSRLTVL.

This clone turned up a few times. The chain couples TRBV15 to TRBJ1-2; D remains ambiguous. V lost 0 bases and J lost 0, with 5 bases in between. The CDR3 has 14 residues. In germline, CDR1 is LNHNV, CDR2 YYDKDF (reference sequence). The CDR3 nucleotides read TGTGCCACCAGCAGAGACGTACCTAACTATGGCTACACCTTC. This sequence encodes CATSRDVPNYGYTF.

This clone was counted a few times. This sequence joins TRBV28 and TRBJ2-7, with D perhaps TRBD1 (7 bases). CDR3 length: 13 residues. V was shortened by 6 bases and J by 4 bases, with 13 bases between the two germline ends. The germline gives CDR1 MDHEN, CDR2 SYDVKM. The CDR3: CASRRGTAYEQYF. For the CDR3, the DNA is TGTGCCAGCAGGCGCGGGACAGCTTACGAGCAGTACTTC.

The CDR3 sequence is CAWRGEPSTDTQYF. The DNA of the CDR3 is TGTGCCTGGAGAGGGGAACCTAGCACAGATACGCAGTATTTT. V gene TRBV30 combines with J gene TRBJ2-3, with D possibly TRBD1 on 5 matching bases. This CDR3 is 14 amino acids long. V gave up 3 bases and J gave up 0 bases, with 10 bases separating them. Germline CDR1 is GTSNPN and CDR2 is SVGIG (reference sequence).

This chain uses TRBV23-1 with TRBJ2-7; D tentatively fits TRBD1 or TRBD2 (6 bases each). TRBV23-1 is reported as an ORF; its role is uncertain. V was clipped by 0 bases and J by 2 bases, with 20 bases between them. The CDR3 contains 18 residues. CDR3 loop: CASSQSGAGTQVTYEQYF. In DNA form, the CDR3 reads TGCGCCAGCAGTCAATCGGGGGCTGGGACTCAAGTTACCTACGAGCAGTACTTC.

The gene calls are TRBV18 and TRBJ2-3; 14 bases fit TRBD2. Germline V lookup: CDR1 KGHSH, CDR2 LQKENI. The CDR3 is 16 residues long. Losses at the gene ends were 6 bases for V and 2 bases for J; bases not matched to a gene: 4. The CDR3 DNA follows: TGTGCCAGCTCCGGGACTAGCGGGGGTCCCACAGATACGCAGTATTTT. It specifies CASSGTSGGPTDTQYF.

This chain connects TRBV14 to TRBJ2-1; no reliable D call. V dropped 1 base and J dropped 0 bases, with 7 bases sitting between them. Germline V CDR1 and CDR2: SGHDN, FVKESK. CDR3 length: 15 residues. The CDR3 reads CASSQVPGSYNEQFF. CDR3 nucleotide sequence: TGTGCCAGCAGCCAAGTGCCGGGCTCCTACAATGAGCAGTTCTTC.

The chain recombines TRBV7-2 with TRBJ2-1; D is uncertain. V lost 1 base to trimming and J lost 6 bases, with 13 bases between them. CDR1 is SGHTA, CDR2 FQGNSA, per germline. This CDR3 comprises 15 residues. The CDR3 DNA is TGTGCCAGCAGCTTAGATCTGGACCACTTCAATGAGCAGTTCTTC. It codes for CASSLDLDHFNEQFF.

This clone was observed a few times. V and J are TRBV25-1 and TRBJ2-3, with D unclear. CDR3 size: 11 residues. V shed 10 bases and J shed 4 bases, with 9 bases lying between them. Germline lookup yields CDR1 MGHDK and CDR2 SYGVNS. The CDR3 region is CATQLADTQYF. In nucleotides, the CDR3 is TGTGCCACCCAACTCGCAGATACGCAGTATTTT.

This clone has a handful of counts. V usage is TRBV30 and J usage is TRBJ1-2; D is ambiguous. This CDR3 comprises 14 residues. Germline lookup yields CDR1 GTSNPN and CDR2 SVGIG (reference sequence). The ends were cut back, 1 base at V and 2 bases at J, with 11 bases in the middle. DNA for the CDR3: TGTGCCTGGAGTGGGGTGGGCACGAACTATGGCTACACCTTC. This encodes CAWSGVGTNYGYTF.

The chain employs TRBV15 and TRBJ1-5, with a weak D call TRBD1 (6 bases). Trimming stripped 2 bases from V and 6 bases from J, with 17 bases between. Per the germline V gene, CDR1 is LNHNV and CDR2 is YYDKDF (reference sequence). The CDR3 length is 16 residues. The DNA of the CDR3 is TGTGCCACCAGCAGACCCAATTACAGGGATCCTCAGCCCCAGCATTTT. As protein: CATSRPNYRDPQPQHF.

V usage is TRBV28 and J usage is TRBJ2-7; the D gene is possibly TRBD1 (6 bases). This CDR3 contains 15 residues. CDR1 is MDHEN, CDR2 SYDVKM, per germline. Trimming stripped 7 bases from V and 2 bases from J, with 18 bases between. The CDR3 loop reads CASNTPQGFPYEQYF. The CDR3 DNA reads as TGTGCCAGCAACACGCCACAGGGTTTTCCCTACGAGCAGTACTTC.

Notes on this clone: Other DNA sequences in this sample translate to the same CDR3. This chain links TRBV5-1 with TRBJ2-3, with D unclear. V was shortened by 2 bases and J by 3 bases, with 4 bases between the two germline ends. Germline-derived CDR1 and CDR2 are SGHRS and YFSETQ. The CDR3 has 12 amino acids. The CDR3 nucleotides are TGCGCCAGCAGCTTCCCTACAGATACGCAGTATTTT. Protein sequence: CASSFPTDTQYF.

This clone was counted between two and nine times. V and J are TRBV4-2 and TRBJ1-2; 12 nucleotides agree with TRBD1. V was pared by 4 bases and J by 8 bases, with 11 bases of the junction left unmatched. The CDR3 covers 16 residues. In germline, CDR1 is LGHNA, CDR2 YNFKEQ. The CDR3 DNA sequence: TGTGCCAGCAGCCCCACCCGGGACAGGGGGCGAAACGGCTACACCTTC. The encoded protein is CASSPTRDRGRNGYTF.